Listed here is a single T cell receptor beta chain. The specificity of this receptor is unknown. Per-nucleotide qualities are absent, and no much larger clonotype sits a single base away. This sample is drawn from a study of siplizumab effects on memory and regulatory T cells (dated by TCRdb to the late 2010s). Turning to the overall study: The study examined how the anti-CD2 antibody siplizumab affects alloreactive T-cell subsets in allogeneic mixed lymphocyte reactions built from human PBMCs.

Unstimulated CD4+ memory cells were also sequenced in three donor pairs, together with CD4+ naive, CD8+ TEMRA, CD8+ naive and CD8+ effector memory subsets. TCRbeta CDR3 sequencing was performed on sorted unstimulated T cells and on proliferating T cells recovered from mixed lymphocyte reactions. Fresh whole blood from under 13 HLA-typed healthy donors was used as the source from which PBMCs were isolated. There are 12 amino acids in the CDR3, from cysteine to phenylalanine inclusive. CDR3 DNA only is kept here, 36 bases in frame from base 1. Trimming at the junction amounts to 2 bases on V and 3 bases on J, and the germline ends lie 2 bases apart. CDR1 and CDR2, per the germline V gene, are MGHRA and YSYEKL. The library was generated by the immunoSEQ multiplex PCR assay. The deep sequencing platform assayed about 10^5 TCR templates per sample. Genomic DNA extracted from sorted T cells was used for TCRbeta CDR3 sequencing. In the paper's pipeline: The R programming language was used for clonal analysis of the TCRbeta CDR3 data. Alloreactive CD4+ and CD8+ clones were identified by comparing unstimulated samples to CFSE-low samples taken after the reaction. By matching sequences to the repertoires of sorted unstimulated Treg and non-Treg cells, each alloreactive CD4+ clone was assigned a regulatory or non-regulatory origin. TCRdb re-hosts the immuneACCESS table, in-frame sequences only. Its copies lack some clones; in the studies checked, an unresolved V gene accounts for under half of them, and the cause for the rest is not known. V, J and clone size are taken as reported in that table, and D and trimming were inferred from the DNA itself. The sample table records around 61,000 clones; around 97% of these occur just once. The ten biggest clones cover around 0.99% of the sample.

The paper's findings and limits, for the study overall: Unstimulated naive T cells appeared more diverse than memory T cells, and naive cells seemed to contribute substantially to the alloresponse. Siplizumab significantly reduced the cumulative frequency of alloreactive sequences traceable to unstimulated CD4+ memory T cells. Among mappable alloreactive CD4+ clones, the Treg-derived fraction averaged approximately 66% with siplizumab versus around 27% in control reactions. Sequences below about 10^-5 frequency were poorly captured, so only a minor fraction of alloreactive clones could be mapped to unstimulated subsets. The suppressive function of proliferating Tregs from siplizumab cultures was not functionally confirmed. Roughly 75-97% of proliferating CD4+ or CD8+ clones could not be assigned a naive or memory phenotype.

The receptor chain draws on TRBV4-1 and TRBJ2-1, with the D gene not confidently named. The TCR was taken from a human donor in good health. The sample consisted of naive CD8+ T cells sorted from blood. The cell subset or site label, read with the paper, signifies: unstimulated naive T cells. The CDR3 sequence is CASSQRYNEQFF. The DNA sequence follows: TGCGCCAGCAGCCAACGCTACAATGAGCAGTTCTTC.